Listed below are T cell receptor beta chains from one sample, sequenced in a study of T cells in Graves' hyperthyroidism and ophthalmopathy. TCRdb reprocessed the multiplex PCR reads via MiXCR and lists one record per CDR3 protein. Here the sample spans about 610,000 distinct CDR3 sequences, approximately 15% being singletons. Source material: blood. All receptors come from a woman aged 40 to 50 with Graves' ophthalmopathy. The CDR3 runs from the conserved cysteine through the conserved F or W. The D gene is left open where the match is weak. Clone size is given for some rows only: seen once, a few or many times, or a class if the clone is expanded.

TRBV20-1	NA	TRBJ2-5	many	CSARDIGETQYF	TGCAGTGCTAGAGACATAGGGGAGACCCAGTACTTC
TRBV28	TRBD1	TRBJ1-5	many	CASNFGQGNNQPQHF	TGTGCCAGCAACTTCGGACAGGGGAACAATCAGCCCCAGCATTTT
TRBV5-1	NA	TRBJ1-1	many	CASSLAGGISEAFF	TGCGCCAGCAGCTTGGCCGGAGGAATCTCTGAAGCTTTCTTT
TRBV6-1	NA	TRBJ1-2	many	CASSQQEIGYTF	TGTGCCAGCAGTCAACAGGAGATCGGCTACACCTTC
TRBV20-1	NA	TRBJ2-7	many	CSARVYNYEQYF	TGCAGTGCTAGAGTATACAACTACGAGCAGTACTTC
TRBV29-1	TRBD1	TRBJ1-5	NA	CSVSGQGSNQPQHF	TGCAGCGTGTCCGGACAGGGTAGCAATCAGCCCCAGCATTTT
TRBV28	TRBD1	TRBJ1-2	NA	CASSQPGGYGYTF	TGTGCCAGCAGTCAACCAGGGGGGTATGGCTACACCTTC
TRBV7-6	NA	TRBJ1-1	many	CASSYIQGDGEAFF	TGTGCCAGCAGCTACATCCAGGGTGATGGAGAAGCTTTCTTT
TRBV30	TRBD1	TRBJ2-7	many	CAWSVRYRGYEQYF	TGTGCCTGGAGTGTTAGGTACAGGGGTTACGAGCAGTACTTC
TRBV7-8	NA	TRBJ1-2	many	CASSLGLHGGYTF	TGTGCCAGCAGCTTAGGGCTTCACGGAGGCTACACCTTC
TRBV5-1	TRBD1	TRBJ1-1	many	CASSFEGALNTEAFF	TGCGCCAGCAGCTTTGAGGGGGCGCTGAACACTGAAGCTTTCTTT
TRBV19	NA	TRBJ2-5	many	CASSDTSQETQYF	TGTGCCAGTAGTGACACCAGTCAAGAGACCCAGTACTTC
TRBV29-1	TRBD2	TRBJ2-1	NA	CSVDGLAGVDEQFF	TGCAGCGTTGACGGTCTAGCGGGAGTCGATGAGCAGTTCTTC
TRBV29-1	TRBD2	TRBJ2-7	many	CSVIAGDPYEQYF	TGCAGCGTTATTGCGGGGGATCCCTACGAGCAGTACTTC
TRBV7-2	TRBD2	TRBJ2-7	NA	CASSRLAVSYEQYF	TGTGCCAGCAGCCGACTAGCGGTTTCCTACGAGCAGTACTTC
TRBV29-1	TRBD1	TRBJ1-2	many	CSVDGQGNGYTF	TGCAGCGTTGACGGACAGGGAAATGGCTACACCTTC
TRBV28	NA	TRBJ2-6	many	CASSVGASGANVLTF	TGTGCCAGCAGTGTCGGGGCCTCTGGGGCCAACGTCCTGACTTTC
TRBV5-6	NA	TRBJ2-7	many	CASSQMTGAKGQYF	TGTGCCAGCAGCCAGATGACAGGAGCGAAGGGGCAGTACTTC
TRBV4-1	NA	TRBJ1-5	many	CASSPNGGRSNQPQHF	TGCGCCAGCAGCCCGAACGGGGGGAGGAGCAATCAGCCCCAGCATTTT
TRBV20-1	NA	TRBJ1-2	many	CSARDTRQGTNYGYTF	TGCAGTGCTAGAGATACAAGGCAGGGGACCAACTATGGCTACACCTTC
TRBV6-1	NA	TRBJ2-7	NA	CASSGQMFSYEQYF	TGTGCCAGCAGCGGACAGATGTTCTCCTACGAGCAGTACTTC
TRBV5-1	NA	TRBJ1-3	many	CASSLEGLASGNTIYF	TGCGCCAGCAGCTTGGAGGGGCTCGCCTCTGGAAACACCATATATTTT
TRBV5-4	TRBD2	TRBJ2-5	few	CASSPRTASGRETQYF	TGTGCCAGCAGCCCCCGAACGGCTAGCGGACGGGAGACCCAGTACTTC
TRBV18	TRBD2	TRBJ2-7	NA	CASSTTGTSGGFVWREQYF	TGTGCCAGCTCAACTACCGGGACTAGCGGGGGTTTTGTATGGCGCGAGCAGTACTTC
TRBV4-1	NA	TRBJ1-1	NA	CASSQEGEGITEAFF	TGCGCCAGCAGCCAAGAGGGCGAGGGTATCACTGAAGCTTTCTTT
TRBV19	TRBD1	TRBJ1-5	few	CASKDRAFNQPQHF	TGTGCCAGTAAGGACAGGGCCTTCAATCAGCCCCAGCATTTT
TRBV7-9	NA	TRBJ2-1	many	CASSPRDVEQFF	TGTGCCAGCAGCCCTCGTGACGTCGAGCAGTTCTTC
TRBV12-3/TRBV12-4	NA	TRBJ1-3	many	CASSLGRISGNTIYF	TGTGCCAGCAGCCTGGGACGGATCTCTGGAAACACCATATATTTT
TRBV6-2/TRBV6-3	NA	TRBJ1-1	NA	CAGTARRDTEAFF	TGTGCCGGCACCGCCCGAAGGGACACTGAAGCTTTCTTT
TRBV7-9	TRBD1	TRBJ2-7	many	CASSTVDRDHEQYF	TGTGCCAGCAGCACCGTCGACAGGGACCACGAGCAGTACTTC
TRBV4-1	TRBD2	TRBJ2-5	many	CASSQEWGGLAGARETQYF	TGCGCCAGCAGCCAAGAGTGGGGCGGACTAGCGGGAGCTCGGGAGACCCAGTACTTC
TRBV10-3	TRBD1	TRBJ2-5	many	CAISEIAGTEGETQYF	TGTGCCATCAGTGAGATCGCCGGGACAGAGGGGGAGACCCAGTACTTC
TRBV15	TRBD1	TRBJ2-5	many	CATSRDWGQQETQYF	TGTGCCACCAGCAGAGATTGGGGACAGCAAGAGACCCAGTACTTC
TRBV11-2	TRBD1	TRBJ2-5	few	CASSLAVDRDGETQYF	TGTGCCAGCAGCTTAGCGGTGGACAGGGACGGCGAGACCCAGTACTTC
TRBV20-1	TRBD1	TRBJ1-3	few	CSARNDRASGNTIYF	TGCAGTGCTAGAAACGACAGGGCCTCTGGAAACACCATATATTTT
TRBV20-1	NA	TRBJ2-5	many	CSASVLGIQETQYF	TGCAGTGCTAGCGTTTTGGGAATCCAAGAGACCCAGTACTTC
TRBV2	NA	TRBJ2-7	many	CASSEPPSDEQYF	TGTGCCAGCAGTGAACCCCCTAGCGACGAGCAGTACTTC
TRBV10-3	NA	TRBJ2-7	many	CLIDRFSVSRYEQYF	TGTCTTATCGACAGATTTAGCGTGTCCCGCTACGAGCAGTACTTC
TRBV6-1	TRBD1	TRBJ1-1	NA	CASRENRGSEAFF	TGTGCCAGCAGAGAGAACAGGGGTTCTGAAGCTTTCTTT
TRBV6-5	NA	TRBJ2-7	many	CAISYRAAGDYEQYF	TGTGCCATCAGTTACCGGGCCGCGGGCGACTACGAGCAGTACTTC
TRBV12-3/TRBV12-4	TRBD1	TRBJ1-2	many	CASRSSPGQWNYGYTF	TGTGCCAGCAGATCATCCCCGGGACAGTGGAACTATGGCTACACCTTC
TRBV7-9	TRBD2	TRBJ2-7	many	CASSSGLAQGEPSF	TGTGCCAGCAGCTCGGGACTAGCCCAGGGTGAGCCGAGCTTC
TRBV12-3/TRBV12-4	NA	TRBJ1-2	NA	CASSLDRALDGYTF	TGTGCCAGCAGTTTAGACAGGGCTTTGGATGGCTACACCTTC
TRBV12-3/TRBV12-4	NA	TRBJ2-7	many	CASSFGLSSYEQYF	TGTGCCAGCAGTTTTGGACTCAGCTCCTACGAGCAGTACTTC
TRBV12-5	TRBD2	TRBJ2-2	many	CASGLSTGGPTGELFF	TGTGCTAGTGGTTTGTCGACGGGAGGGCCCACCGGGGAGCTGTTTTTT